Below are 20 T cell receptor beta chains sequenced from a single sample in a study of shared clonotypes between healthy human individuals. Here immunoSEQ multiplex PCR was the method, and the copy in TCRdb shows in-frame clones only, minus some. This sample carries a few hundred thousand clones, approximately 65% of them seen once, and the ten largest clones take 11%. Input material: memory CD4+ T cells sorted from blood. This sample's subset: CD45RA-negative fraction. The receptors derive from a man aged 30-40 years in good health.

This clone occurred a few times. The chain couples TRBV6-1 to TRBJ2-1, with D tentatively TRBD1 (5 bases). The CDR3 has 14 residues. The germline CDR1 and CDR2 sequences are MNHNS and SASEGT. V dropped 4 bases and J dropped 3 bases, with 10 bases sitting between them. CDR3 nucleotide sequence: TGTGCCAGCAGTGTAGGGGCCCTCTACAATGAGCAGTTCTTC. Translating gives CASSVGALYNEQFF.

The chain has TRBV5-5 and TRBJ2-3; no reliable D call. There are 12 residues in the CDR3. The ends were cut back, 3 bases at V and 2 bases at J, with 4 bases in the middle. Germline CDR1 and CDR2: SGHKS and YYEKEE (reference sequence). DNA for the CDR3: TGTGCCAGCAGCTACGACACAGATACGCAGTATTTT. This codes for CASSYDTDTQYF. The variable domain in full, completed from reference TRBV5-5 and TRBJ2-3, reads DAGVTQSPTHLIKTRGQQVTLRCSPISGHKSVSWYQQVLGQGPQFIFQYYEKEERGRGNFPDRFSARQFPNYSSELNVNALLLGDSALYLCASSYDTDTQYFGPGTRLTVL.

The V and J genes are TRBV7-3 and TRBJ2-5; 11 nucleotides align to TRBD2. V lost 6 bases and J lost 1; bases outside the gene matches: 7. Germline V lookup: CDR1 SGHTA, CDR2 FQGTGA. This CDR3 region has 16 residues. The CDR3 sequence is CASSTGLAAGQETQYF. The CDR3 region has the DNA TGTGCCAGCAGTACGGGACTAGCGGCCGGCCAAGAGACCCAGTACTTC.

This clone was seen repeatedly, ten times or more. The DNA of the CDR3 is TGTGCCAGCAGTTACGACGGGACTAATAATGAGCAGTTCTTC. Amino acids: CASSYDGTNNEQFF. The chain couples TRBV6-6 to TRBJ2-1; 7 positions agree with TRBD2. The CDR3 is 14 residues long. Looked up from germline, CDR1 is MNHNY and CDR2 is SVGAGI (reference sequence). V lost 2 bases to trimming and J lost 7 bases; unmatched junction nucleotides: 5.

A single count supports this clone. The rearrangement uses TRBV11-1 and TRBJ1-2; 12 bases align to TRBD1. Per germline, CDR1 SGHAT and CDR2 FQDESV (reference sequence). The CDR3 has 17 residues. The V segment lost 5 bases and the J segment 5 bases; nucleotides outside the gene matches: 12. CDR3 residues: CASSTGQGAGADYGYTF. The CDR3 DNA follows: TGTGCCAGCAGCACGGGACAGGGGGCTGGGGCGGATTATGGCTACACCTTC.

There are a few counts of this clone. This chain connects TRBV5-4 to TRBJ2-2, with D hard to call. Looked up from germline, CDR1 is SGHNT and CDR2 is YYREEE (reference sequence). The CDR3 totals 15 residues. Trimming shortened V by 3 bases and J by 7 bases, and 16 bases separated the two germline ends. The CDR3 region is CASSSTGQRDGELFF. The CDR3 nucleotides read TGTGCCAGCAGCTCAACGGGCCAGCGTGACGGGGAGCTGTTTTTT.

The chain is built from TRBV5-4 and TRBJ2-1; TRBD2 agrees at 8 bases. CDR3 length: 15 residues. Germline trimming cut 6 bases from V and 4 bases from J; bases unmatched to any gene: 9. Germline V gives CDR1 SGHNT, CDR2 YYREEE (reference sequence). CDR3 nucleotide sequence: TGTGCCAGCAAGATTGGGACTAGGGAGTACAATGAGCAGTTCTTC. Amino acids: CASKIGTREYNEQFF.

V and J are TRBV10-3 and TRBJ2-7; TRBD1 agrees at 7 bases. V dropped 10 bases and J dropped 3; count of bases not matched to a gene: 12. The CDR3 has 14 amino acids. Germline CDR1 ENHRY, CDR2 SYGVKD. The CDR3 spells CATEQGSGGYEQYF. DNA for the CDR3: TGTGCCACTGAACAGGGGAGCGGAGGCTACGAGCAGTACTTC.

This clone was observed a handful of times. The chain links TRBV11-2 to TRBJ2-5, with TRBD2 as a possible D gene (5 bases). CDR3 size: 12 residues. CDR1 and CDR2 from the germline V gene are SGHAT and FQNNGV. V lost 5 bases and J lost 9, with 13 bases in between. As DNA, the CDR3 is TGTGCCAGCAGCCGGACGGCGGGCCCCCAGTACTTC. This encodes CASSRTAGPQYF.

This chain joins TRBV14 and TRBJ2-1, with 7 bases aligning to TRBD1. This CDR3 is built from 15 residues. Germline V gene lookup returns CDR1 SGHDN and CDR2 FVKESK. With 5 bases clipped from V and 6 bases from J, the junction kept 10 bases outside the gene matches. The CDR3 sequence: CASSKTGQITNEQFF. The CDR3 region has the DNA TGTGCCAGCAGCAAGACGGGACAGATAACCAATGAGCAGTTCTTC.

The V gene is TRBV9, the J gene TRBJ2-5, with D unclear. V was trimmed by 3 bases and J by 2 bases, leaving 17 bases between them. This CDR3 is built from 16 residues. From germline, CDR1 is SGDLS and CDR2 YYNGEE. DNA for the CDR3: TGTGCCAGCAGCGCCCACGGATGGGGAAAACAAGAGACCCAGTACTTC. This translates into CASSAHGWGKQETQYF. Together with reference TRBV9 and TRBJ2-5, the CDR3 gives the full variable domain: DSGVTQTPKHLITATGQRVTLRCSPRSGDLSVYWYQQSLDQGLQFLIQYYNGEERAKGNILERFSAQQFPDLHSELNLSSLELGDSALYFCASSAHGWGKQETQYFGPGTRLLVL.

The chain combines TRBV7-2 with TRBJ2-3, with TRBD1 matching 9 bases. The CDR3 length is 14 residues. Trimming cost V 3 bases and J 3 bases; bases outside gene matches: 1. Germline CDR1 and CDR2: SGHTA and FQGNSA. The CDR3 loop reads CASSFGQGTDTQYF. Written as DNA, the CDR3 is TGTGCCAGCAGCTTTGGACAGGGGACAGATACGCAGTATTTT.

The chain combines TRBV28 with TRBJ2-3; TRBD2 matches 14 bases. Germline V gene data show CDR1 as MDHEN and CDR2 as SYDVKM. This CDR3 has 16 amino acids. Trimming took 5 bases from V and 4 from J; bases not matched to a gene: 5. The CDR3 loop is CASSQTSGRVPDTQYF. DNA for the CDR3: TGTGCCAGCAGTCAGACTAGCGGGAGGGTCCCAGATACGCAGTATTTT.

The V and J genes are TRBV15 and TRBJ1-5, with 9 nucleotides matching TRBD1. The CDR3 has 17 residues. Trimming cost V 3 bases and J 2 bases; bases outside gene matches: 8. Per the germline V gene, CDR1 is LNHNV and CDR2 is YYDKDF (reference sequence). CDR3 nucleotides: TGTGCCACCAGCAGTATACAGGGGGCCAGGGGCAATCAGCCCCAGCATTTT. This codes for CATSSIQGARGNQPQHF.

This chain uses TRBV19 with TRBJ2-6; the match to TRBD2 covers 13 bases. The CDR3 runs to 16 residues. Germline V gene lookup returns CDR1 LNHDA and CDR2 SQIVND (reference sequence). V was pared by 6 bases and J by 3 bases, with 2 bases of the junction left unmatched. Here the CDR3 reads CASSGLAGDGANVLTF. As DNA, the CDR3 is TGTGCCAGTAGCGGACTAGCGGGGGATGGGGCCAACGTCCTGACTTTC.

This clone was seen a single time. This rearrangement joins TRBV4-3 to TRBJ2-2; a weak D match, TRBD2 (5 bases). Per the germline V gene, CDR1 is LGHNA and CDR2 is YSLEER. V was trimmed by 2 bases and J by 1 base, leaving 11 bases between them. CDR3 length: 16 amino acids. CDR3 nucleotide sequence: TGCGCCAGCAGCCAAAATACCGGGAAGAACACCGGGGAGCTGTTTTTT. The encoded protein is CASSQNTGKNTGELFF.

This clone appeared a few times. The chain couples TRBV19 to TRBJ2-7, with D perhaps TRBD1 (6 bases). This CDR3 region has 15 residues. V lost 6 bases to trimming and J lost 3 bases, with 18 bases between them. Germline V gene data show CDR1 as LNHDA and CDR2 as SQIVND (reference sequence). CDR3 region: CASRYSDRLGYEQYF. The CDR3 coding sequence is TGTGCCAGTAGATACTCAGACAGGCTGGGCTACGAGCAGTACTTC.

The chain recombines TRBV4-1 with TRBJ2-7; 11 nucleotides align to TRBD2. Germline values: CDR1 MGHRA, CDR2 YSYEKL. The V gene end was trimmed by 2 bases and the J gene end by 5 bases; junction bases not matched to a gene: 5. The CDR3 extends over 15 amino acids. CDR3 sequence: CASSQPTSGSNEQYF. The CDR3 DNA reads as TGCGCCAGCAGCCAACCCACTAGCGGGAGCAACGAGCAGTACTTC.

V and J are TRBV6-1 and TRBJ1-3, with 11 bases identical to TRBD1. CDR3 length: 14 residues. Germline trimming cut 10 bases from V and 0 bases from J; bases unmatched to any gene: 2. Germline CDR1 is MNHNS and CDR2 is SASEGT. CDR3 sequence: CATGTGGSGNTIYF. CDR3 DNA sequence: TGTGCCACCGGGACAGGGGGCTCTGGAAACACCATATATTTT.

This chain links TRBV28 with TRBJ1-1; 8 bases are shared with TRBD1. The CDR3 is 15 residues long. The V gene's germline CDR1 is MDHEN and CDR2 SYDVKM. Germline trimming cut 5 bases from V and 4 bases from J; bases unmatched to any gene: 9. The chain's CDR3 is CASSPRTGSGTEAFF. CDR3 bases: TGTGCCAGCAGTCCCCGGACAGGGTCGGGCACTGAAGCTTTCTTT.